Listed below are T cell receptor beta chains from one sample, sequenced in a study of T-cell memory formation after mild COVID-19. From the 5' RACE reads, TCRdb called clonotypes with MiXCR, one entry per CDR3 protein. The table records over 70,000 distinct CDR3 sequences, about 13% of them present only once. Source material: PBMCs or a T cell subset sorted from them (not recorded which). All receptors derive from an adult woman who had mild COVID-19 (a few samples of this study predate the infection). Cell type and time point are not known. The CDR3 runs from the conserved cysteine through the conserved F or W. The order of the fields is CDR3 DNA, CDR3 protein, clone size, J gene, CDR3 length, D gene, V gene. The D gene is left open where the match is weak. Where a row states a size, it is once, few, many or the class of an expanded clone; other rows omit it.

CDR3nt: TGTGCCAGCAGTTACCATCGCGGGAGCGAGACCCAGTACTTC
CDR3aa: CASSYHRGSETQYF
abundance: many
j_gene: TRBJ2-5
len: 14
d_gene: TRBD2
v_gene: TRBV6-5

CDR3nt: TGTGCCAGCAGCCCCCAGCGGACTCGCTATACGCAGTATTTT
CDR3aa: CASSPQRTRYTQYF
abundance: few
j_gene: TRBJ2-3
len: 14
d_gene: -
v_gene: TRBV12-3/TRBV12-4

CDR3nt: TGCGCCAGCAGCCAAGATCTGGGCAGGGGGGCCTACAATGAGCAGTTCTTC
CDR3aa: CASSQDLGRGAYNEQFF
abundance: many
j_gene: TRBJ2-1
len: 17
d_gene: -
v_gene: TRBV4-3

CDR3nt: TGTGCCACGGGTTGGGGTCACGGGCGCTACGAGCAGTACTTC
CDR3aa: CATGWGHGRYEQYF
abundance: few
j_gene: TRBJ2-7
len: 14
d_gene: -
v_gene: TRBV19

CDR3nt: TGTGCCAGCAGAGCTCTTAGCGGGGGCTCAGATACGCAGTATTTT
CDR3aa: CASRALSGGSDTQYF
abundance: many
j_gene: TRBJ2-3
len: 15
d_gene: TRBD2
v_gene: TRBV6-1

CDR3nt: TGCGCCAGCAGCGAATTCAGGGTAAATGAGCAGTTCTTC
CDR3aa: CASSEFRVNEQFF
abundance: few
j_gene: TRBJ2-1
len: 13
d_gene: -
v_gene: TRBV4-3

CDR3nt: TGTGCCAGCAGCTTAGGCAGCGAAGGGGGTCTGTTATCCTACGAGCAGTACTTC
CDR3aa: CASSLGSEGGLLSYEQYF
abundance: -
j_gene: TRBJ2-7
len: 18
d_gene: -
v_gene: TRBV13

CDR3nt: TGTGCCAGCAGATTAGAGAACACTGAAGCTTTCTTT
CDR3aa: CASRLENTEAFF
abundance: few
j_gene: TRBJ1-1
len: 12
d_gene: -
v_gene: TRBV6-5

CDR3nt: TGTGCCAGCAGTTTCGTTCTTGTGGGGGCTACGGACTATGGCTACACCTTC
CDR3aa: CASSFVLVGATDYGYTF
abundance: -
j_gene: TRBJ1-2
len: 17
d_gene: -
v_gene: TRBV27

CDR3nt: TGTGCCAGCAGCTCCTTGTGGATAGACGACTACGAGCAGTACTTC
CDR3aa: CASSSLWIDDYEQYF
abundance: -
j_gene: TRBJ2-7
len: 15
d_gene: -
v_gene: TRBV7-9

CDR3nt: TGCGCCAGCAGCCAAGATCTAGCGGGACCGACCTCCTACGAGCAGTACTTC
CDR3aa: CASSQDLAGPTSYEQYF
abundance: -
j_gene: TRBJ2-7
len: 17
d_gene: TRBD2
v_gene: TRBV4-3